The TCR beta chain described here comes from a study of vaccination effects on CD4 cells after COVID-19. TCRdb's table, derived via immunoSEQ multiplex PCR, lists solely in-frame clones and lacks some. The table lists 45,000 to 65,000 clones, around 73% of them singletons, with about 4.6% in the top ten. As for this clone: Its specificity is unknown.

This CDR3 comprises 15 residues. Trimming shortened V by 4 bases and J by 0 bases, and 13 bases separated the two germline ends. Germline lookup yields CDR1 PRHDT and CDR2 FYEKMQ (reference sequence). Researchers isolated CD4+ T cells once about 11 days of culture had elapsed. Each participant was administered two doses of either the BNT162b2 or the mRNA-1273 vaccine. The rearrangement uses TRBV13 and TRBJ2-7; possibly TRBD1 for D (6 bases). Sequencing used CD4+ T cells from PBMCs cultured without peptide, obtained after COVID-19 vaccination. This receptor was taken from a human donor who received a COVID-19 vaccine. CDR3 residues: CASSSQGRASYEQYF. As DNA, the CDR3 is TGTGCCAGCAGCTCACAGGGTAGGGCCTCCTACGAGCAGTACTTC.